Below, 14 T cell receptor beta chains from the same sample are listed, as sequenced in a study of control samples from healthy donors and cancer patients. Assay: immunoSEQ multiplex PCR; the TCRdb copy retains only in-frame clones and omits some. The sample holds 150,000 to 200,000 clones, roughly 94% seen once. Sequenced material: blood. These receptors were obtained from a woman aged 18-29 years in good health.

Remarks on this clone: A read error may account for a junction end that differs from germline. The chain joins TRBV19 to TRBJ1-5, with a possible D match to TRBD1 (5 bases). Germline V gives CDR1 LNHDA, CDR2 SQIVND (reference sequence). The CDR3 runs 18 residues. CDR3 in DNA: TGTGCCAGTAGCCGAAGGGCCGGGACGGCCCCCATTAATCGGCCCCAGCATTTT. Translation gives CASSRRAGTAPINRPQHF.

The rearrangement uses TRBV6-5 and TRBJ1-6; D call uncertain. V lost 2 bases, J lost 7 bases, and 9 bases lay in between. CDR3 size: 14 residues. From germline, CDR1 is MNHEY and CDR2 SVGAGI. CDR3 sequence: CASSYEGMNSPLHF. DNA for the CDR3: TGTGCCAGCAGTTACGAGGGTATGAATTCACCCCTCCACTTT.

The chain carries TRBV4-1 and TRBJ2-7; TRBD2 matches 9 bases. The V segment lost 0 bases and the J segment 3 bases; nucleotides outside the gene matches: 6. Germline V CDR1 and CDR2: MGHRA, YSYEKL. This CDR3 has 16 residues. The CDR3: CASSQDGLAGVYEQYF. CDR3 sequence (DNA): TGCGCCAGCAGCCAAGATGGATTAGCGGGAGTCTACGAGCAGTACTTC.

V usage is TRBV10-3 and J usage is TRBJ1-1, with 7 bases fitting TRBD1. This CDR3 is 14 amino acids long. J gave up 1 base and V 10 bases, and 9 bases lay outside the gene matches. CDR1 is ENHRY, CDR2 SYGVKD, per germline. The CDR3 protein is CATALTGTNTEAFF. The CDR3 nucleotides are TGTGCCACCGCCCTGACAGGGACGAACACTGAAGCTTTCTTT.

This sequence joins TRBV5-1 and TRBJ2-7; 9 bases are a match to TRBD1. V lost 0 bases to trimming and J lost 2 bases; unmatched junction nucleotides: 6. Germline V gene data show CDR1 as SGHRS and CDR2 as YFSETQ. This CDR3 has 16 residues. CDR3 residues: CASSLGTGATTYEQYF. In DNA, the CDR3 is TGCGCCAGCAGCTTGGGGACAGGGGCCACGACCTACGAGCAGTACTTC.

For the CDR3, the DNA is TGTGCCAGCAGCTTAGGGTTTGGTGGGCAGGGGGTTAACTACGAGCAGTACTTC. Encoded protein: CASSLGFGGQGVNYEQYF. The chain carries TRBV11-3 and TRBJ2-7; 7 nucleotides match TRBD1. The V gene end was trimmed by 1 base and the J gene end by 3 bases; junction bases not matched to a gene: 15. The germline V gene has CDR1 SGHNT and CDR2 YENEEA. This CDR3 contains 18 residues.

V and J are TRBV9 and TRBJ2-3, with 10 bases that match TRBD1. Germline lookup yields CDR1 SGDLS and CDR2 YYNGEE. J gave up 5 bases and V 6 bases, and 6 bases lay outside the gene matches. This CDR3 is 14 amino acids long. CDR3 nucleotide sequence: TGTGCCAGCAACTCAGACAGGGGGCTAGATACGCAGTATTTT. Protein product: CASNSDRGLDTQYF.

CDR3 protein: CASSSKGSPRAYEQYF. In nucleotides, the CDR3 is TGTGCCAGCAGTAGCAAAGGGTCTCCTAGGGCTTACGAGCAGTACTTC. This chain links TRBV27 with TRBJ2-7; D gene unclear. Per the germline V gene, CDR1 is MNHEY and CDR2 is SMNVEV (reference sequence). Trimming removed 5 bases from V and 4 bases from J, with 21 bases in between. This CDR3 is built from 16 residues.

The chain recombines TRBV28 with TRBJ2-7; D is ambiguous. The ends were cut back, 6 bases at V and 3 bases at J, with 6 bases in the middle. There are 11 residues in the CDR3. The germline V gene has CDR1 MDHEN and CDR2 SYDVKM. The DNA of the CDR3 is TGTGCCAGCAGCCCCCGCTACGAGCAGTACTTC. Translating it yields CASSPRYEQYF. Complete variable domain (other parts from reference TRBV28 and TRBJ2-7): DVKVTQSSRYLVKRTGEKVFLECVQDMDHENMFWYRQDPGLGLRLIYFSYDVKMKEKGDIPEGYSVSREKKERFSLILESASTNQTSMYLCASSPRYEQYFGPGTRLTVT.

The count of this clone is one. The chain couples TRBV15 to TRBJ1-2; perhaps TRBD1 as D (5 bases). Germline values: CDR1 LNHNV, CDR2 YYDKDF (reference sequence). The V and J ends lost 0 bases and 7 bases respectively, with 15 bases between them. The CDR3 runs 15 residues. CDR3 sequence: CATSREGRGVIGYTF. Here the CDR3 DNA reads TGTGCCACCAGCAGAGAGGGACGAGGAGTTATTGGCTACACCTTC.

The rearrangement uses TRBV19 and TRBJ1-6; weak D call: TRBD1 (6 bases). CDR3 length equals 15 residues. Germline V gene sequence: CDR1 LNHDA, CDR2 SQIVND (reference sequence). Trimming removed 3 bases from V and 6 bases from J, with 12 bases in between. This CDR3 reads CASSIGQRSNSPLHF. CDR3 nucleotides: TGTGCCAGTAGTATTGGACAGAGAAGTAATTCACCCCTCCACTTT. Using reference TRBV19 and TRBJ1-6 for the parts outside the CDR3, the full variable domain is DGGITQSPKYLFRKEGQNVTLSCEQNLNHDAMYWYRQDPGQGLRLIYYSQIVNDFQKGDIAEGYSVSREKKESFPLTVTSAQKNPTAFYLCASSIGQRSNSPLHFGNGTRLTVT.

The CDR3 loop reads CASSPAPSPGTERAFF. For the CDR3, the DNA is TGTGCCAGCAGCCCCGCCCCCTCCCCCGGCACCGAGAGGGCTTTCTTT. The J gene is TRBJ1-1, the V gene TRBV11-3, with unresolved D. The V end lost 5 bases, the J end lost 11 bases, and 27 bases lay between the germline ends. Germline V gene lookup returns CDR1 SGHNT and CDR2 YENEEA. This CDR3 has 16 amino acids.

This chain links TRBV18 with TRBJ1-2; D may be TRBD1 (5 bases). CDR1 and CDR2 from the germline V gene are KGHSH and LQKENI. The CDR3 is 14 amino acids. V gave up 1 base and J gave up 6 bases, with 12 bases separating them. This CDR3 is CASSPRAGGDGYTF. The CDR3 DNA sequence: TGTGCCAGCTCACCACGGGCGGGGGGAGATGGCTACACCTTC.

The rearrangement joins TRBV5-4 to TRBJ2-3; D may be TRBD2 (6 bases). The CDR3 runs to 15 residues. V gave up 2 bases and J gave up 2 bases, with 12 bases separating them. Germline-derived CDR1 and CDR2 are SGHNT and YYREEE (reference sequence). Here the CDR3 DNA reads TGTGCCAGCAGCTTCCCGGGAGTTGACACAGATACGCAGTATTTT. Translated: CASSFPGVDTDTQYF.